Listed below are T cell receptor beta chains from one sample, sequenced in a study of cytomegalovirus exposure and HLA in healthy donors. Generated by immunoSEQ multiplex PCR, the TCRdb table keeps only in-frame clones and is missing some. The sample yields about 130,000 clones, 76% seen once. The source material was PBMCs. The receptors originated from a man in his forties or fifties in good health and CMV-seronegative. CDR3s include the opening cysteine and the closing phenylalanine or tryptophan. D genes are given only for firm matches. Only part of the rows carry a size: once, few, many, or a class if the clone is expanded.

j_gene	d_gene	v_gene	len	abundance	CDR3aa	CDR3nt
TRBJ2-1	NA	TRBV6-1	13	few	CASRVYEANEQFF	TGTGCCAGCAGGGTTTACGAGGCGAATGAGCAGTTCTTC
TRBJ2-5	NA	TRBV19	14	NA	CASSKGQLQETQYF	TGTGCCAGTAGTAAGGGACAATTACAAGAGACCCAGTACTTC
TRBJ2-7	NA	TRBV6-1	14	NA	CASSEARSGYEQYF	TGTGCCAGCAGTGAAGCTAGGTCCGGGTACGAGCAGTACTTC
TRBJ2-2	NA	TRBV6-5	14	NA	CASRERTDTGELFF	TGTGCCAGCAGAGAGAGGACAGACACCGGGGAGCTGTTTTTT
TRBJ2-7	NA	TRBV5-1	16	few	CASSLGNTGHNYEQYF	TGCGCCAGCAGCTTGGGGAATACGGGACACAACTACGAGCAGTACTTC
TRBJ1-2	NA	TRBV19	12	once	CASSIGQAGYTF	TGTGCCAGTAGTATTGGTCAGGCCGGCTACACCTTC
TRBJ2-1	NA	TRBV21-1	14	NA	CASSKFDIDNEQFF	TGTGCCAGCAGCAAATTTGACATCGACAATGAGCAGTTCTTC
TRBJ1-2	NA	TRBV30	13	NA	CAWGRRGMSGYTF	TGTGCCTGGGGCCGAAGAGGAATGTCTGGCTACACCTTC
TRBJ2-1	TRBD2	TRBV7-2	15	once	CASSRASGELNEQFF	TGTGCCAGCAGTCGAGCGAGCGGGGAGCTGAATGAGCAGTTCTTC
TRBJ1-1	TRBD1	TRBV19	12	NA	CASRKGATEAFF	TGTGCCAGTAGAAAGGGGGCCACTGAAGCTTTCTTT
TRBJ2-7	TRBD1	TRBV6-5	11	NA	CASLQGYEQYF	TGTGCCAGCCTACAGGGGTACGAGCAGTACTTC
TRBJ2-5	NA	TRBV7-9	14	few	CASSHIGVQETQYF	TGTGCCAGCAGCCACATCGGGGTCCAAGAGACCCAGTACTTC
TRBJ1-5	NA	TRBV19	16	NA	CASSRPGENSNQPQHF	TGTGCCAGTAGTCGGCCGGGAGAAAATAGCAATCAGCCCCAGCATTTT
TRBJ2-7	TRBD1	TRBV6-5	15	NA	CASRRQGAPTGEQYF	TGTGCCAGCAGACGACAGGGTGCCCCGACGGGGGAGCAGTACTTC
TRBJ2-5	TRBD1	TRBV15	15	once	CATSSKGQFAETQYF	TGTGCCACCAGCTCTAAGGGACAGTTCGCAGAGACCCAGTACTTC
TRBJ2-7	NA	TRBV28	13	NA	CASRRVSSYEQYF	TGTGCCAGCAGGAGGGTTAGCTCCTACGAGCAGTACTTC
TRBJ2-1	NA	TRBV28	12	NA	CASARSYNEQFF	TGTGCCAGCGCGAGGTCCTACAATGAGCAGTTCTTC
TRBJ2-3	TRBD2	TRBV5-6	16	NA	CASSRSAGTSGDTQYF	TGTGCCAGCAGCCGAAGTGCCGGGACTAGCGGAGATACGCAGTATTTT
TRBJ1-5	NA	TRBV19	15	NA	CASSTQQDSNQPQHF	TGTGCCAGTAGTACCCAACAGGATAGCAATCAGCCCCAGCATTTT
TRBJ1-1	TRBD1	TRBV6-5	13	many	CASREQGATEAFF	TGTGCCAGCAGAGAACAGGGGGCCACTGAAGCTTTCTTT
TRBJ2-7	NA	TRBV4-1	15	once	CASSQGGDSPYEQYF	TGCGCCAGCAGCCAAGGCGGGGACAGCCCCTACGAGCAGTACTTC
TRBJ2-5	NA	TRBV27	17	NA	CASSLSRLVAAQETQYF	TGTGCCAGCAGTTTATCGAGGTTGGTAGCGGCACAAGAGACCCAGTACTTC
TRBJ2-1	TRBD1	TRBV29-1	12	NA	CSVAVRGNEQFF	TGCAGCGTTGCGGTCAGGGGGAATGAGCAGTTCTTC
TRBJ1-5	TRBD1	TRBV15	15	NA	CATSTNRGGNQPQHF	TGTGCCACCAGCACCAACAGGGGGGGGAATCAGCCCCAGCATTTT
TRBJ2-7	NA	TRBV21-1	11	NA	CASSKVREQYF	TGTGCCAGCAGCAAAGTCAGGGAGCAGTACTTC
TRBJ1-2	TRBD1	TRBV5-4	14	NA	CASSLRQGSYGYTF	TGTGCCAGCAGCTTGCGACAGGGGAGCTATGGCTACACCTTC
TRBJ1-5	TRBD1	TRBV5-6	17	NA	CASSLGTGGPRNQPQHF	TGTGCCAGCAGCTTGGGGACAGGGGGGCCTCGCAATCAGCCCCAGCATTTT
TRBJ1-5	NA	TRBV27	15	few	CASSSGLSRHQPQHF	TGTGCCAGCAGTTCCGGACTCTCCAGGCATCAGCCCCAGCATTTT
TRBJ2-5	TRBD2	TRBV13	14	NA	CASSPTGGQETQYF	TGTGCCAGCAGCCCCACGGGGGGGCAGGAGACCCAGTACTTC
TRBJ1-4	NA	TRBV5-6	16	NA	CASSLVGAATNEKLFF	TGTGCCAGCAGCTTGGTTGGGGCCGCAACTAATGAAAAACTGTTTTTT
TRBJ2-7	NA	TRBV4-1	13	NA	CASSLDRWNEQYF	TGCGCCAGCAGCCTCGACAGGTGGAACGAGCAGTACTTC
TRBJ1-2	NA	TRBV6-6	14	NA	CASRQEGRDYGYTF	TGTGCCAGCAGACAGGAGGGACGGGACTATGGCTACACCTTC
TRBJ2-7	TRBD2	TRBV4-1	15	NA	CASSFSAGASYEQYF	TGCGCCAGCAGCTTTTCAGCGGGAGCCTCCTACGAGCAGTACTTC
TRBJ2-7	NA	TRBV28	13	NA	CASSSSPLDEQYF	TGTGCCAGCAGTTCCAGTCCCCTAGACGAGCAGTACTTC
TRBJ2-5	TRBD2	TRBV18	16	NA	CASSRNQRTSEETQYF	TGTGCCAGCTCACGGAACCAGCGGACTAGCGAAGAGACCCAGTACTTC